The 11 T cell receptor beta chains below all came from one sample that was sequenced in a study of T-cell memory formation after mild COVID-19. In TCRdb, the 5' RACE reads were re-called with MiXCR into one record per CDR3 protein. This repertoire shows approximately 350,000 distinct CDR3 sequences, around 13% found once; its top ten account for about a fifth. The sequenced sample consisted of PBMCs or a T cell subset sorted from them (not recorded which). The receptors derive from a man younger than 35 who had mild COVID-19 (a few samples of this study predate the infection). Cell type and time point are not known.

The J gene is TRBJ2-5, the V gene TRBV5-6; 11 bases line up with TRBD1. Germline V gene sequence: CDR1 SGHDT, CDR2 YYEEEE. CDR3 length equals 15 residues. Germline trimming cut 4 bases from V and 4 bases from J; bases unmatched to any gene: 6. DNA of the CDR3: TGTGCCAGCAGCCGGGACAGGGGGTTAGGAGAGACCCAGTACTTC. This codes for CASSRDRGLGETQYF.

Remarks on this clonotype: One junction end disagrees with the germline gene, perhaps due to a read error. The chain couples TRBV14 to TRBJ1-1; D might be TRBD1 (6 bases). The CDR3 loop spans 16 amino acids. Per germline, CDR1 SGHDN and CDR2 FVKESK. CDR3 protein: CASSDDRRTLNTKAFF. In DNA, the CDR3 is TGTGCCAGCAGCGACGACAGGCGAACTTTGAACACTAAAGCTTTCTTT.

The sample holds many counts of this clonotype. The chain uses TRBV4-1 and TRBJ2-3; D might be TRBD2 (6 bases). V was clipped by 1 base and J by 6 bases, with 17 bases between them. The germline V gene encodes CDR1 MGHRA and CDR2 YSYEKL. This CDR3 is built from 16 residues. CDR3 sequence reads: CASSQGGWGLLDTQYF. Written as DNA, the CDR3 is TGCGCCAGCAGCCAAGGGGGTTGGGGACTTCTTGATACGCAGTATTTT.

This chain joins TRBV20-1 and TRBJ1-2; D perhaps matches TRBD1 (5 bases). V lost 3 bases, J lost 2 bases, and 16 bases lay in between. The CDR3 is 15 amino acids. The V gene's germline CDR1 is DFQATT and CDR2 SNEGSKA (reference sequence). CDR3 nucleotide sequence: TGCAGTGCTAGTTTTGCAGGGCGGAGGAACTATGGCTACACCTTC. Amino acids: CSASFAGRRNYGYTF.

This clonotype was seen repeatedly, ten times or more. The V and J genes are TRBV20-1 and TRBJ2-5, with D tentatively TRBD1 or TRBD2 (5 bases each). Trimming cost V 2 bases and J 4 bases, with 17 bases left between them. Germline V gene lookup returns CDR1 DFQATT and CDR2 SNEGSKA (reference sequence). CDR3 length: 15 amino acids. The CDR3 nucleotides are TGCAGTGCTAGACCCGGGACCTTCTCGGGAGAGACCCAGTACTTC. Its translation: CSARPGTFSGETQYF.

V usage is TRBV6-5 and J usage is TRBJ1-2; D not resolved. This CDR3 region has 15 residues. Germline V gene lookup returns CDR1 MNHEY and CDR2 SVGAGI. V lost 0 bases and J lost 8, with 16 bases in between. CDR3 in amino acids: CASSYSIQARRGYTF. The CDR3, as DNA: TGTGCCAGCAGTTACTCGATTCAGGCAAGGAGGGGCTACACCTTC.

This clonotype came up a few times. The chain is built from TRBV5-4 and TRBJ1-2; D is perhaps TRBD1 (5 bases). Trimming shortened V by 7 bases and J by 3 bases, and 13 bases separated the two germline ends. The CDR3 is 13 residues long. Per the germline V gene, CDR1 is SGHNT and CDR2 is YYREEE (reference sequence). The CDR3 sequence: CASHPGYDYGYTF. The DNA for the CDR3 is TGTGCCAGCCACCCAGGGTATGACTATGGCTACACCTTC.

This clonotype was recorded a few times. The CDR3 is CSASGTSDTQETQYF. CDR3 coding DNA: TGCAGTGCTTCTGGGACATCCGATACCCAAGAGACCCAGTACTTC. V gene TRBV20-1 combines with J gene TRBJ2-5; perhaps TRBD1 as D (6 bases). In germline, CDR1 is DFQATT, CDR2 SNEGSKA (reference sequence). The CDR3 spans 15 residues. V dropped 5 bases and J dropped 1 base, with 17 bases sitting between them.

This clonotype has ten or more counts. This chain joins TRBV3-1 and TRBJ2-7; possibly TRBD1 or TRBD2 for D (5 bases each). CDR3 size: 14 residues. The V gene's germline CDR1 is LGHDT and CDR2 YNNKEL (reference sequence). V was trimmed by 5 bases and J by 5 bases, leaving 16 bases between them. The DNA of the CDR3 is TGTGCCAGCAGCTCCCGGGACCACTGGGACGAGCAGTACTTC. Translation: CASSSRDHWDEQYF.

This clonotype was seen a few times. This chain uses TRBV20-1 with TRBJ2-1, with 14 bases matching TRBD2. The V gene end was trimmed by 3 bases and the J gene end by 12 bases; junction bases not matched to a gene: 10. Germline CDR1 DFQATT, CDR2 SNEGSKA (reference sequence). This CDR3 is built from 15 residues. CDR3 amino acids: CSASIGTSGGSVQFF. The CDR3 bases are TGCAGTGCTAGTATCGGGACTAGCGGGGGTAGTGTGCAGTTCTTC.

The chain joins TRBV20-1 to TRBJ2-7; maybe TRBD1 (5 bases). The V end was cut by 1 base, the J end by 2 bases, with 12 bases between. Germline V gene lookup returns CDR1 DFQATT and CDR2 SNEGSKA (reference sequence). CDR3 size: 14 residues. Here the CDR3 reads CSARAGWLPYEQYF. CDR3 DNA sequence: TGCAGTGCTAGAGCAGGGTGGCTGCCCTACGAGCAGTACTTC.